This TCR beta chain appears in the sequencing data of a study of T cells in Graves' hyperthyroidism and ophthalmopathy. Looking at the study overall: Pretreatment peripheral blood was obtained at initial diagnosis.

Points on this clonotype: What it binds is not known.

Fresh peripheral blood, 10 ml, yielded the PBMCs. Authors of the study amplified TCR beta CDR3 regions from RNA transcripts. During a first-round RT-PCR of the TCR CDR3, the HTBI primer set was used. Each CDR3 protein is one row after TCRdb ran MiXCR on the multiplex PCR reads. The table records 340,000 or so distinct CDR3 sequences, 21% of them present only once. The CDR3 has 15 amino acids. CDR1 is KGHSH and CDR2 is LQKENI in the germline V gene. Trimming cost V 5 bases and J 0 bases, with 13 bases left between them. Broader study findings: Ophthalmopathy could be told apart from stable hyperthyroidism with a 13 V-J model. Blood shared most expanded thyroid clonotypes above 0.001.

This rearrangement joins TRBV18 to TRBJ1-1; unclear D gene. The sequenced sample was blood. The receptor was isolated from a woman between 45 and 65 years old with Graves' hyperthyroidism. The CDR3 region is CASSKFAGMNTEAFF. In DNA, the CDR3 is TGTGCCAGCTCAAAGTTTGCAGGTATGAACACTGAAGCTTTCTTT.